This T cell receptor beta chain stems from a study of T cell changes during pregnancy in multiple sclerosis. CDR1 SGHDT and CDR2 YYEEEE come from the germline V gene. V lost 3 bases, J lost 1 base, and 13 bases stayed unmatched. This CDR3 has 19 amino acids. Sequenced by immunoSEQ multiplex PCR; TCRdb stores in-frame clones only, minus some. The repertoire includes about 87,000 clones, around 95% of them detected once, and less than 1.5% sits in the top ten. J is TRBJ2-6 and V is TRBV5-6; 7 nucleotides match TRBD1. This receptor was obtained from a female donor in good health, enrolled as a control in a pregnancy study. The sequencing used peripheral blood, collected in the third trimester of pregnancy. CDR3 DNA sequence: TGTGCCAGCAGCTGGATAACGACAGGGTTAAGGTCTGGGGCCAACGTCCTGACTTTC. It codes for CASSWITTGLRSGANVLTF. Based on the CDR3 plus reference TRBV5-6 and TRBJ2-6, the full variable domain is DAGVTQSPTHLIKTRGQQVTLRCSPKSGHDTVSWYQQALGQGPQFIFQYYEEEERQRGNFPDRFSGHQFPNYSSELNVNALLLGDSALYLCASSWITTGLRSGANVLTFGAGSRLTVL.